This TCR beta chain was found in a study of OX40 agonist ivuxolimab in advanced cancers. Study in general: Prior therapy, whether anti-PD-1, anti-PD-L1 or anti-CTLA-4, was allowed, and less than 45% had some. The study's findings and limits: Some of the nonresponding patients also showed low levels of normalized T-cell clonal expansion.

Note on this clone: Its antigen is unknown.

Sequencing used immunoSEQ multiplex PCR; TCRdb keeps in-frame clones, though not all of them. The sample includes 70,000 to 95,000 clones, approximately 94% of them seen just once. Germline V gene data show CDR1 as SGDLS and CDR2 as YYNGEE. Trimming took 3 bases from V and 0 from J, leaving 10 bases between them. CDR3 length equals 15 residues. With baseline, cycle 4 day 1, and cycle 7 day 1 as timepoints, blood was sampled. Sequencing used CD4+ or CD8+ T cells sorted from blood, obtained in a trial of the OX40 agonist ivuxolimab. The clonotype was recovered from an adult with an advanced solid tumor such as melanoma, head and neck, liver or kidney cancer. The chain links TRBV9 to TRBJ2-1; D remains unclear. CDR3 sequence reads: CASSAVSSSYNEQFF. The CDR3 bases are TGTGCCAGCAGCGCTGTCAGCAGCTCCTACAATGAGCAGTTCTTC.